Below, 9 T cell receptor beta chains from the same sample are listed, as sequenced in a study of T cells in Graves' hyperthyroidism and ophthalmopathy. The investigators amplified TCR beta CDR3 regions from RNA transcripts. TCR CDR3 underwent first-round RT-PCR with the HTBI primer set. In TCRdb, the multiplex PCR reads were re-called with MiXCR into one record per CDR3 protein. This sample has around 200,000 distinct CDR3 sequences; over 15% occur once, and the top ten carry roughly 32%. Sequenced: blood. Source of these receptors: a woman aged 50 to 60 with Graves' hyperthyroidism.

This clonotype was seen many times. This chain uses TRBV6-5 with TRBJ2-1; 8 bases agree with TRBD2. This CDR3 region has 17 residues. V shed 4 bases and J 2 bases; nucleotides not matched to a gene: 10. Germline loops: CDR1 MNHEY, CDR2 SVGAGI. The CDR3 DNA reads TGTGCCAGCAGTTCCGCTGGGGCGGGGGGTACCTACAATGAGCAGTTCTTC. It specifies CASSSAGAGGTYNEQFF.

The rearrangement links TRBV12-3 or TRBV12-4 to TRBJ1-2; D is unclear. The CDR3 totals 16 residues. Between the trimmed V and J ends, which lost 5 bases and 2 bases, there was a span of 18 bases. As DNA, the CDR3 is TGTGCCAGCAGTCCCCTAGACACAAGACGAAACTATGGCTACACCTTC. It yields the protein CASSPLDTRRNYGYTF.

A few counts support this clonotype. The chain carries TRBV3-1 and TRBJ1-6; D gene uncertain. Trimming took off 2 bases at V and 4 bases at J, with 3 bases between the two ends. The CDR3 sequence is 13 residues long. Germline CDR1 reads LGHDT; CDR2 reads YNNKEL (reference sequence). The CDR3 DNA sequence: TGTGCCAGCAGCCAACGATATAATTCACCCCTCCACTTT. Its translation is CASSQRYNSPLHF.

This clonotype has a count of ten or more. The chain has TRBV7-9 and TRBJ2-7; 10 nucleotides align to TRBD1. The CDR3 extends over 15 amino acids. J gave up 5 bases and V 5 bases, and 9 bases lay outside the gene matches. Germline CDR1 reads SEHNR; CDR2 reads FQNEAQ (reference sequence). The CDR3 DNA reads TGTGCCAGCAGCCCCCGGGGACAGGGGATGGACGAGCAGTACTTC. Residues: CASSPRGQGMDEQYF.

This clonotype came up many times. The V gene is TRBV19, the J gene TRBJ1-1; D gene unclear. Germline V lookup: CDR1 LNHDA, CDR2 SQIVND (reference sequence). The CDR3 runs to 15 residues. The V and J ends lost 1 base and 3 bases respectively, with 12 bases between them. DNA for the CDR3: TGTGCCAGTAGTATAGCTCGAGCGTTAGACACTGAAGCTTTCTTT. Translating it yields CASSIARALDTEAFF.

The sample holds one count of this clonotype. CDR3 residues: CASSYSGRVQEKLFF. CDR3 bases: TGTGCCAGCAGTTACTCGGGCAGGGTCCAGGAAAAACTGTTTTTT. The V gene is TRBV6-5, the J gene TRBJ1-4; possible D gene TRBD1, 5 bases. V was trimmed by 0 bases and J by 8 bases, leaving 13 bases between them. The germline gives CDR1 MNHEY, CDR2 SVGAGI. CDR3 length: 15 amino acids.

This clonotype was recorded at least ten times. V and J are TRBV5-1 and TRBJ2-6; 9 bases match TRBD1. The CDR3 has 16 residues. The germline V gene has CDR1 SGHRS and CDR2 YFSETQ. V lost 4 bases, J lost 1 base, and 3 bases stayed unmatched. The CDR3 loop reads CASSLGTGSGANVLTF. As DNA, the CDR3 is TGCGCCAGCAGCCTCGGGACAGGGTCTGGGGCCAACGTCCTGACTTTC. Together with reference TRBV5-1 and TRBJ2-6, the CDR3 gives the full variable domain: KAGVTQTPRYLIKTRGQQVTLSCSPISGHRSVSWYQQTPGQGLQFLFEYFSETQRNKGNFPGRFSGRQFSNSRSEMNVSTLELGDSALYLCASSLGTGSGANVLTFGAGSRLTVL.

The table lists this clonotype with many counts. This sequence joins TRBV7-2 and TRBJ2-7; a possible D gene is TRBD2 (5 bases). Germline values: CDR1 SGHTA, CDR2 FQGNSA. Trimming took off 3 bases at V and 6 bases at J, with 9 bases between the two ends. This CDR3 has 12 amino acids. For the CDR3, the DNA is TGTGCCAGCAGCTTGCTAGGAGGCGAGCAGTACTTC. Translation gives CASSLLGGEQYF.

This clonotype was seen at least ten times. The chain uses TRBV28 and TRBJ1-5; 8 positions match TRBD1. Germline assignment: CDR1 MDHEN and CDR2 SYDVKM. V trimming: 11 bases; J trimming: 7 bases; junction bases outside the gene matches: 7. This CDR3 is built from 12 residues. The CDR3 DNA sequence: TGTGCCGGAGGACAGGGACGGCAGCCCCAGCATTTT. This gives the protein CAGGQGRQPQHF. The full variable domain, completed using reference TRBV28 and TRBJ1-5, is DVKVTQSSRYLVKRTGEKVFLECVQDMDHENMFWYRQDPGLGLRLIYFSYDVKMKEKGDIPEGYSVSREKKERFSLILESASTNQTSMYLCAGGQGRQPQHFGDGTRLSIL.